Shown below are 29 T cell receptor beta chains from a single sample sequenced in a study of T cell changes during pregnancy in multiple sclerosis. Data came from immunoSEQ multiplex PCR; TCRdb stores just in-frame clones and leaves some out. In the table there are 45,000 to 75,000 clones, 85% to 95% of which are singletons. The source material was peripheral blood, sampled in the first trimester of pregnancy. The receptors here all came from a female donor with multiple sclerosis, enrolled in a pregnancy study.

The CDR3 nucleotides read TGTGCCAGCAGGACAGGGGGCGGGGAGCAGTTCTTC. Translated, it gives CASRTGGGEQFF. This sequence joins TRBV27 and TRBJ2-1, with 10 bases aligning to TRBD1. Germline-derived CDR1 and CDR2 are MNHEY and SMNVEV (reference sequence). The CDR3 loop spans 12 amino acids. Unmatched junction bases numbered 3, after V lost 6 bases and J lost 10 bases.

The gene calls are TRBV6-6 and TRBJ2-5; 8 bases map to TRBD1. This CDR3 is 15 amino acids long. V was pared by 5 bases and J by 2 bases, with 7 bases of the junction left unmatched. CDR1 and CDR2 (germline): MNHNY, SVGAGI (reference sequence). The CDR3 is CASSPRQGTQETQYF. In nucleotides, the CDR3 is TGTGCCAGCAGTCCCAGACAGGGGACTCAAGAGACCCAGTACTTC.

This clone was picked up a small number of times. This chain connects TRBV7-2 to TRBJ2-5; TRBD2 aligns across 8 bases. CDR1 SGHTA and CDR2 FQGNSA come from the germline V gene. The ends lost 7 bases at V and 3 bases at J; junction bases unmatched: 4. The CDR3 has 13 residues. DNA of the CDR3: TGTGCCAGCACCCTCGGGGGGGAAGAGACCCAGTACTTC. Encoded protein: CASTLGGEETQYF.

V is TRBV18 and J is TRBJ1-1; possible D gene TRBD1, 6 bases. The CDR3 runs to 19 residues. Trimming took 3 bases from V and 2 from J, leaving 25 bases between them. CDR1 is KGHSH, CDR2 LQKENI, per germline. The CDR3 reads CASSPDRRDTHDINTEAFF. In DNA form, the CDR3 reads TGTGCCAGCTCACCGGATCGTAGGGACACCCATGATATCAACACTGAAGCTTTCTTT.

The J gene is TRBJ1-2, the V gene TRBV25-1, with D possibly matching TRBD1 (5 bases). CDR1 and CDR2 (germline): MGHDK, SYGVNS. V lost 6 bases and J 1 base, leaving 9 bases between the germline ends. CDR3 length: 13 residues. DNA of the CDR3: TGTGCCAGCAGGGGGCGGGATAACTATGGCTACACCTTC. Amino acids: CASRGRDNYGYTF.

V gene TRBV19 combines with J gene TRBJ1-1; TRBD1 aligns across 7 bases. This CDR3 is 16 amino acids long. Trimming removed 5 bases from V and 3 bases from J; junction bases left unmatched: 12. The germline gives CDR1 LNHDA, CDR2 SQIVND (reference sequence). DNA for the CDR3: TGTGCCAGTAGTGTACTGAGGGGGCGAGGGGACACTGAAGCTTTCTTT. This codes for CASSVLRGRGDTEAFF.

The chain carries TRBV7-2 and TRBJ2-1; 9 bases align to TRBD2. CDR1 is SGHTA and CDR2 is FQGNSA in the germline V gene. Losses at the gene ends were 1 base for V and 4 bases for J; bases not matched to a gene: 14. The CDR3 is 19 residues long. CDR3 DNA: TGTGCCAGCAGCTTAGGACTAGCGGACACCTCGGGGGATTACAATGAGCAGTTCTTC. Translating gives CASSLGLADTSGDYNEQFF.

This rearrangement joins TRBV7-9 to TRBJ2-2; 10 bases map to TRBD1. V lost 5 bases to trimming and J lost 6 bases; unmatched junction nucleotides: 6. This CDR3 has 15 residues. Per germline, CDR1 SEHNR and CDR2 FQNEAQ (reference sequence). CDR3 sequence (DNA): TGTGCCAGCAGCACGACAGGGGGCTTCGCCGGGGAGCTGTTTTTT. Residues: CASSTTGGFAGELFF.

The rearrangement joins TRBV7-2 to TRBJ1-5; TRBD1 agrees at 11 bases. V trimming: 3 bases; J trimming: 4 bases; junction bases outside the gene matches: 5. Per germline, CDR1 SGHTA and CDR2 FQGNSA. This CDR3 contains 16 residues. The CDR3 bases are TGTGCCAGCAGCTTCCTTGGACAGGGGGCGAATCAGCCCCAGCATTTT. Translating gives CASSFLGQGANQPQHF.

This CDR3 reads CASREYNEQFF. Written as DNA, the CDR3 is TGTGCCAGCCGGGAGTACAATGAGCAGTTCTTC. The chain couples TRBV7-6 to TRBJ2-1; D possibly corresponds to TRBD2 (6 bases). Trimming cost V 8 bases and J 4 bases, with 6 bases left between them. The CDR3 runs to 11 residues. Germline V lookup: CDR1 SGHVS, CDR2 FNYEAQ.

The gene calls are TRBV2 and TRBJ2-1; 10 nucleotides match TRBD2. This CDR3 contains 15 residues. Germline CDR1 SNHLY, CDR2 FYNNEI. J was trimmed by 7 bases and V by 3 bases; bases with no gene match: 6. The CDR3 reads CASSDRVAGGNEQFF. CDR3 nucleotides: TGTGCCAGCAGTGATCGGGTAGCGGGGGGAAATGAGCAGTTCTTC.

J is TRBJ2-2 and V is TRBV5-1; D is undetermined. The CDR3 has 15 amino acids. Germline lookup yields CDR1 SGHRS and CDR2 YFSETQ. V lost 7 bases, J lost 0 bases, and 13 bases lay in between. The CDR3 here is CASSDFLANTGELFF. CDR3 DNA: TGCGCCAGCTCAGACTTCCTCGCGAACACCGGGGAGCTGTTTTTT.

This chain's CDR3 is CASSTGTSRAQYF. The DNA for the CDR3 is TGTGCCAGCAGTACCGGGACTAGCAGGGCGCAGTACTTC. The chain has TRBV2 and TRBJ2-7; 9 positions agree with TRBD2. This CDR3 comprises 13 residues. Germline CDR1 and CDR2: SNHLY and FYNNEI. Germline trimming cut 5 bases from V and 9 bases from J; bases unmatched to any gene: 8.

The chain recombines TRBV7-3 with TRBJ2-5; 10 positions agree with TRBD2. The CDR3 length is 15 residues. V was pared by 3 bases and J by 5 bases, with 6 bases of the junction left unmatched. Per the germline V gene, CDR1 is SGHTA and CDR2 is FQGTGA. CDR3 DNA: TGTGCCAGCAGCTTGGGTAGCGGGGGGCTGGAGACCCAGTACTTC. Protein product: CASSLGSGGLETQYF.

The chain is built from TRBV6-5 and TRBJ1-2, with 9 positions matching TRBD1. Germline trimming cut 5 bases from V and 6 bases from J; bases unmatched to any gene: 7. Germline V gives CDR1 MNHEY, CDR2 SVGAGI. CDR3 length: 14 residues. CDR3 DNA: TGTGCCAGCAGTCTCCGGGACAGGGAAGATGGCTACACCTTC. It codes for CASSLRDREDGYTF.

The chain is built from TRBV11-2 and TRBJ1-2, with a tentative D call TRBD1 (5 bases). The CDR3 consists of 15 residues. Trimming removed 0 bases at V and 3 bases at J, with 11 bases between. In germline, CDR1 is SGHAT, CDR2 FQNNGV. Here the CDR3 reads CASSLDVGQYYGYTF. In nucleotides, the CDR3 is TGTGCCAGCAGCTTAGATGTAGGACAATACTATGGCTACACCTTC.

CDR3 in amino acids: CASSFDRGNNEQFF. As DNA, the CDR3 is TGTGCCAGCAGCTTCGACAGGGGCAACAATGAGCAGTTCTTC. This chain connects TRBV5-6 to TRBJ2-1; 8 nucleotides line up with TRBD1. CDR3 length equals 14 residues. CDR1 is SGHDT, CDR2 YYEEEE, per germline. Unmatched junction bases numbered 3, after V lost 2 bases and J lost 5 bases.

The rearrangement uses TRBV9 and TRBJ2-1; a possible D gene is TRBD1 (6 bases). The CDR3 covers 16 residues. Germline V CDR1 and CDR2: SGDLS, YYNGEE. With 0 bases removed from V and 0 bases from J, the gap between germline ends came to 10 bases. The CDR3 coding sequence is TGTGCCAGCAGCGTAGGGGGGCCAAGCTCCTACAATGAGCAGTTCTTC. It encodes CASSVGGPSSYNEQFF.

The chain couples TRBV11-2 to TRBJ2-1; D possibly corresponds to TRBD2 (6 bases). The ends were cut back, 6 bases at V and 0 bases at J, with 15 bases in the middle. The CDR3 is 16 amino acids. The germline V gene has CDR1 SGHAT and CDR2 FQNNGV. CDR3 region: CASRKGLRGSYNEQFF. As DNA, the CDR3 is TGTGCCAGCAGGAAAGGGCTGCGGGGCTCCTACAATGAGCAGTTCTTC.

Points on this clone: One junction end disagrees with the germline gene, perhaps due to a read error. The chain is built from TRBV18 and TRBJ1-1; D is unclear. CDR3 size: 15 residues. Per germline, CDR1 KGHSH and CDR2 LQKENI. CDR3 sequence reads: CASSSPGTGSTEAFF. The CDR3 bases are TGTGCCAGCTCATCACCCGGTACGGGGAGCACTGAAGCTTTCTTT.

V usage is TRBV9 and J usage is TRBJ1-2; D is perhaps TRBD1 (5 bases). V lost 0 bases, J lost 6 bases, and 12 bases lay in between. CDR1 and CDR2 from the germline V gene are SGDLS and YYNGEE. The CDR3 is 14 residues long. The CDR3 here is CASSVAAQGDGYTF. CDR3 sequence (DNA): TGTGCCAGCAGCGTAGCGGCTCAGGGTGATGGCTACACCTTC.

This clone appeared a single time. The chain links TRBV6-4 to TRBJ2-3; a weak D match, TRBD1 (6 bases). The CDR3 totals 14 residues. V gave up 3 bases and J gave up 1 base, with 8 bases separating them. CDR1 MRHNA and CDR2 SNTAGT come from the germline V gene. The CDR3 protein is CASSEQGGTDTQYF. CDR3 nucleotide sequence: TGTGCCAGCAGTGAACAGGGAGGCACAGATACGCAGTATTTT.

The V gene is TRBV7-2, the J gene TRBJ1-5; D is uncertain. V gave up 0 bases and J gave up 8 bases, with 11 bases separating them. The CDR3 spans 14 residues. Germline-derived CDR1 and CDR2 are SGHTA and FQGNSA. The DNA of the CDR3 is TGTGCCAGCAGCTTAGCCCGGGAGCCGGAGCCCCAGCATTTT. This codes for CASSLAREPEPQHF.

The V and J genes are TRBV25-1 and TRBJ2-7; 8 bases match TRBD2. The ends lost 5 bases at V and 4 bases at J; junction bases unmatched: 19. Per germline, CDR1 MGHDK and CDR2 SYGVNS. The CDR3 is made up of 18 amino acids. CDR3: CASSPLGPGRGRIYEQYF. DNA for the CDR3: TGTGCCAGCAGTCCCCTCGGCCCCGGGAGGGGACGGATTTACGAGCAGTACTTC.

The chain recombines TRBV5-4 with TRBJ2-3; 11 positions agree with TRBD2. Germline V lookup: CDR1 SGHNT, CDR2 YYREEE (reference sequence). Losses at the gene ends were 2 bases for V and 6 bases for J; bases not matched to a gene: 8. The CDR3 totals 16 residues. CDR3 protein: CASSFRIAGGSDTQYF. For the CDR3, the DNA is TGTGCCAGCAGCTTCAGAATAGCGGGGGGGAGCGATACGCAGTATTTT.

This clone has just one count. V gene TRBV5-6 combines with J gene TRBJ1-5; D call uncertain. Germline assignment: CDR1 SGHDT and CDR2 YYEEEE. Between the trimmed V and J ends, which lost 1 base and 4 bases, there was a span of 6 bases. This CDR3 region has 13 residues. The CDR3 here is CASSLTGNQPQHF. The CDR3 coding sequence is TGTGCCAGCAGCTTGACGGGGAATCAGCCCCAGCATTTT.

The chain links TRBV5-6 to TRBJ2-1, with a weak D call TRBD1 (5 bases). Germline CDR1 reads SGHDT; CDR2 reads YYEEEE. The CDR3 is 16 amino acids. V lost 0 bases to trimming and J lost 0 bases, with 10 bases between them. CDR3 DNA: TGTGCCAGCAGCTTGGGGGGCCGGAGCTCCTACAATGAGCAGTTCTTC. Translating gives CASSLGGRSSYNEQFF.

This chain joins TRBV5-8 and TRBJ2-1; D perhaps matches TRBD1 (6 bases). V was clipped by 3 bases and J by 5 bases, with 12 bases between them. The CDR3 sequence is 14 residues long. Germline V CDR1 and CDR2: SGHTS, YDEGEE. CDR3 protein: CASSSLTGNNEQFF. The CDR3 DNA reads as TGTGCCAGCAGCTCTTTGACAGGTAACAATGAGCAGTTCTTC.

The rearrangement joins TRBV5-1 to TRBJ1-6; 7 positions match TRBD1. CDR3 length: 16 amino acids. Germline loops: CDR1 SGHRS, CDR2 YFSETQ. The ends lost 3 bases at V and 4 bases at J; junction bases unmatched: 7. The CDR3 loop reads CASSSRTGGYNSPLHF. DNA for the CDR3: TGCGCCAGCAGCTCCCGGACAGGAGGATATAATTCACCCCTCCACTTT. Looking up the rest from reference TRBV5-1 and TRBJ1-6 gives the full variable domain: KAGVTQTPRYLIKTRGQQVTLSCSPISGHRSVSWYQQTPGQGLQFLFEYFSETQRNKGNFPGRFSGRQFSNSRSEMNVSTLELGDSALYLCASSSRTGGYNSPLHFGNGTRLTVT.